Reported below is one T cell receptor (beta chain). This sample was included in a study of blood T cell repertoires in COVID-19. Study overall: Italy, Spain and the United States were the sources of the convalescent and acute COVID-19 samples. Nucleic acid was either cDNA or gDNA, and it came from T cells, B-cell-depleted T cells, or PBMCs.

Data came from immunoSEQ multiplex PCR; TCRdb stores just in-frame clones and leaves some out. The data contain fewer than 250,000 clones, more than 75% of them seen just once; the ten biggest clones take up 0.85% to 1%. Trimming removed 3 bases from V and 8 bases from J, with 17 bases in between. Germline V gene sequence: CDR1 SGDLS, CDR2 YYNGEE. The CDR3 sequence is 14 residues long. The sequencing input was peripheral blood. The chain couples TRBV9 to TRBJ1-2; weak D call: TRBD1 (5 bases). The TCR was taken from a middle-aged man with acute or convalescent COVID-19. CDR3 nucleotides: TGTGCCAGCAGCGCTTTAATCGGGGGGACCGGCTACACCTTC. Residues: CASSALIGGTGYTF.